The 5 T cell receptor beta chains reported below all come from one sample, sequenced in a study of technical replicates of blood from several donors. TCRdb's copy holds only in-frame clones and misses some; the assay was immunoSEQ multiplex PCR. The sample holds 65,000 to 90,000 clones, around 94% seen once. Sequencing input: T cells isolated from PBMCs. These receptors all stem from a human donor in good health.

This rearrangement joins TRBV7-8 to TRBJ2-7; D might be TRBD1 (6 bases). CDR3 length equals 14 residues. The germline gives CDR1 SGHVS, CDR2 FQNEAQ. V was pared by 1 base and J by 5 bases, with 12 bases between. CDR3 in DNA: TGTGCCAGCAGCTTAGACAGGGAAGTCAACGAGCAGTACTTC. This translates into CASSLDREVNEQYF.

This chain links TRBV4-1 with TRBJ2-2; a weak D match, TRBD2 (6 bases). The V end lost 0 bases, the J end lost 3 bases, and 14 bases lay between the germline ends. The CDR3 consists of 17 residues. Germline values: CDR1 MGHRA, CDR2 YSYEKL. The CDR3 DNA reads TGCGCCAGCAGCCAAGATTCGGGGGAAAGCTACACCGGGGAGCTGTTTTTT. This translates into CASSQDSGESYTGELFF.

J is TRBJ2-7 and V is TRBV7-8, with 8 bases lining up with TRBD2. V lost 1 base, J lost 3 bases, and 5 bases stayed unmatched. CDR3 length: 15 amino acids. The V gene's germline CDR1 is SGHVS and CDR2 FQNEAQ. CDR3 amino acids: CASSLEGLVGYEQYF. The DNA for the CDR3 is TGTGCCAGCAGCTTAGAGGGACTAGTAGGCTACGAGCAGTACTTC.

Worth noting for this clone: One end of the junction does not line up with germline, which may come from a read error. The chain employs TRBV25-1 and TRBJ2-7; tentatively, D is TRBD1 (5 bases). Germline V gene lookup returns CDR1 MGHDK and CDR2 SYGVNS. This CDR3 has 13 residues. CDR3: CASRGPPDVQEIF. The CDR3 nucleotides read TGTGCCAGCAGGGGCCCCCCGGACGTACAGGAAATTTTC.

This CDR3 is CSVEFPSGYEQYF. CDR3 bases: TGCAGCGTTGAATTTCCTAGCGGTTACGAGCAGTACTTC. V usage is TRBV29-1 and J usage is TRBJ2-7; 7 positions match TRBD2. Unmatched junction bases numbered 5, after V lost 2 bases and J lost 4 bases. Germline lookup yields CDR1 SQVTM and CDR2 ANQGSEA. The CDR3 is made up of 13 amino acids.